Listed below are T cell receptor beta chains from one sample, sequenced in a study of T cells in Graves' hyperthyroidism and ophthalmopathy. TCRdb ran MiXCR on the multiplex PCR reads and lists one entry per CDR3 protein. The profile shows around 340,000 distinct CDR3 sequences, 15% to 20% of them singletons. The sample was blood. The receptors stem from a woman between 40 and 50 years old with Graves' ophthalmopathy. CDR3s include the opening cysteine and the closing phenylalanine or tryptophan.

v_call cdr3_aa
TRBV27 CASSFRRSSYEQYF
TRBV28 CASSFTGTGGKNIQYF
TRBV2 CASRGDRAISGANVLTF
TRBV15 CATSRVPGETQYF
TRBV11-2 CASSEGMERGETQYF
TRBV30 CAWSRTDTEAFF
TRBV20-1 CSANDIGQPQHF
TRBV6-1 CARSINEQYF
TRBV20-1 CSARTGTSGSTDTQYF
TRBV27 CASSPRQGFQPQHSYEQYF
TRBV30 CAWRTSVTGELFF
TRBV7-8 CASTTRGGDNQPQHF
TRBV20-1 CSARIHRSETGNTIYF
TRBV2 CASSGGGRTQPQHF
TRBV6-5 CASSTPAGLASYEQYF
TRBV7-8 CASSPWDRGPETQYF
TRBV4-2 CASSQDRRGRFSTGELFF
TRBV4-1 CASSQVSGAQGQPQHF
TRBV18 CASSPARWASTEAFF
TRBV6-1 CASRHPRGFRVWTEAFF
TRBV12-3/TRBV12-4 CASRQGRRVSPLHF
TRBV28 CASSSPDRERAFF
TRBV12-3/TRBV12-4 CASGAGINQPQHF
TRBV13 CASSSTRGSYEQYF
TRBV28 CASTPRGWTKRSTDTQYF
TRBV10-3 CAISEPVGLYEQYF
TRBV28 CASSYGQGHAETQYF
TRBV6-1 CASIKDRGDQPQHF
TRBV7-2 CASSKGPSPYEQYF
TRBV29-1 CSLSRVQGPSSTLAEQYF